This TCR beta chain came from a study of blood T cell repertoires in COVID-19. The germline CDR1 and CDR2 sequences are SEHNR and FQNEAQ (reference sequence). Trimming left V 5 bases short and J 0 bases short, with 13 bases between. The CDR3 runs 15 residues. TCRdb's copy holds only in-frame clones and misses some; the assay was immunoSEQ multiplex PCR. The data contain approximately 88,000 clones, 70% to 90% of them seen just once; the ten biggest clones take up around 15%. The sequenced material came from peripheral blood. The gene calls are TRBV7-9 and TRBJ2-5; TRBD1 might be the D (6 bases). This sequence was found in a woman aged 70-85 years with acute or convalescent COVID-19. The CDR3 here is CASSNRDIYQETQYF. CDR3 DNA: TGTGCCAGCAGCAACCGGGACATATACCAAGAGACCCAGTACTTC.